The 2 T cell receptor beta chains given below trace back to one sample, sequenced in a study of blood T cell repertoires in COVID-19. Here immunoSEQ multiplex PCR was the method, and the copy in TCRdb shows in-frame clones only, minus some. The sample includes some 250,000 clones, about 87% seen only once; the top ten take approximately 7.2%. The sample was peripheral blood. The receptors come from a woman in her seventies with active or convalescent COVID-19.

This clone was observed a handful of times. V usage is TRBV7-2 and J usage is TRBJ1-4; 8 bases are a match to TRBD1. CDR3 size: 14 residues. Unmatched junction bases numbered 2, after V lost 4 bases and J lost 4 bases. Germline V gives CDR1 SGHTA, CDR2 FQGNSA. Here the CDR3 DNA reads TGTGCCAGCAGCTCACAGGGGGATAATGAAAAACTGTTTTTT. Residues: CASSSQGDNEKLFF.

The CDR3 is CASRLSQAGPYEQYF. For the CDR3, the DNA is TGTGCCAGCCGACTCTCGCAAGCGGGCCCCTACGAGCAGTACTTC. V gene TRBV11-2 combines with J gene TRBJ2-7, with D perhaps TRBD2 (6 bases). Between the trimmed V and J ends, which lost 8 bases and 2 bases, there was a span of 19 bases. Germline-derived CDR1 and CDR2 are SGHAT and FQNNGV. The CDR3 totals 15 residues. Looking up the rest from reference TRBV11-2 and TRBJ2-7 gives the full variable domain: EAGVAQSPRYKIIEKRQSVAFWCNPISGHATLYWYQQILGQGPKLLIQFQNNGVVDDSQLPKDRFSAERLKGVDSTLKIQPAKLEDSAVYLCASRLSQAGPYEQYFGPGTRLTVT.